This T cell receptor beta chain was retrieved from a study of blood T cell repertoires in COVID-19. Study summary: Material from acute and convalescent COVID-19 was sourced from the United States, Italy and Spain. The analysed material was cDNA or gDNA that came from T cells, B-cell-depleted T cells, or PBMCs.

Per the original data handling: Estimation of nucleated cell counts was performed using reference gene primer amplification. Method: immunoSEQ multiplex PCR; TCRdb's copy keeps in-frame clones and lacks some. From that table come the V and J calls and clone size; the DNA was used to work out D and trimming. The data show approximately 290,000 clones, 75% to 90% seen once. CDR3 length equals 14 residues. V shed 5 bases and J 4 bases; nucleotides not matched to a gene: 11. Germline V CDR1 and CDR2: GTSNPN, SVGIG (reference sequence). The receptor was derived from a woman in her sixties with acute or convalescent COVID-19. Sequencing used peripheral blood. The chain is built from TRBV30 and TRBJ2-7, with 7 bases that match TRBD2. CDR3 amino acids: CAWVRAGSGYEQYF. The CDR3 DNA reads as TGTGCCTGGGTCCGAGCGGGGAGTGGGTACGAGCAGTACTTC.